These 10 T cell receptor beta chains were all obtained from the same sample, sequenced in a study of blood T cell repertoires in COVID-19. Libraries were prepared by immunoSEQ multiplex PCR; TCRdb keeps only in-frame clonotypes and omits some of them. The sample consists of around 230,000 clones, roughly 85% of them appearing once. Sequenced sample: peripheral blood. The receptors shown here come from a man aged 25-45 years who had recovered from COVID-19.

The CDR3 DNA follows: TGTGCCAGCAGCGCCGATCCCTCACAGGCCCTCTCTGGAAACACCATATATTTT. This gives the protein CASSADPSQALSGNTIYF. The chain links TRBV9 to TRBJ1-3, with D possibly matching TRBD1 (5 bases). There are 18 residues in the CDR3. Germline V gives CDR1 SGDLS, CDR2 YYNGEE. Trimming removed 3 bases at V and 0 bases at J, with 19 bases between.

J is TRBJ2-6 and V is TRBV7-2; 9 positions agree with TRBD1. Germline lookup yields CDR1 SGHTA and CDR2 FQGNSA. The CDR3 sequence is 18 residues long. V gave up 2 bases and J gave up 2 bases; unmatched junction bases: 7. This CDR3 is CASSLPGTGLTGANVLTF. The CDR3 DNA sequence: TGTGCCAGCAGCTTACCCGGGACAGGGCTCACTGGGGCCAACGTCCTGACTTTC.

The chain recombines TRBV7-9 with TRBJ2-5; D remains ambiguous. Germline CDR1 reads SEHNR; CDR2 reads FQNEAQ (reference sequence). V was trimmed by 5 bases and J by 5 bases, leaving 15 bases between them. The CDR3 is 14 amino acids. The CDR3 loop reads CASSTTAFPETQYF. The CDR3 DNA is TGTGCCAGCAGCACTACCGCCTTTCCGGAGACCCAGTACTTC.

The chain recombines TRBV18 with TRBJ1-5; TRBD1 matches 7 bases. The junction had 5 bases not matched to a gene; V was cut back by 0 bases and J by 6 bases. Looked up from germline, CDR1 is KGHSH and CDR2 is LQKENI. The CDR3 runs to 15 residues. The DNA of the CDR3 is TGTGCCAGCTCACCACCGGAAGGGGGCGGTCAGCCCCAGCATTTT. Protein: CASSPPEGGGQPQHF.

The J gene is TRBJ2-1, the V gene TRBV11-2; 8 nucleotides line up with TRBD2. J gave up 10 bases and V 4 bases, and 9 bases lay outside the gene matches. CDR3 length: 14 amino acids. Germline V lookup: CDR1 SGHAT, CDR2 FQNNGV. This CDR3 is CASSWGFSGREQFF. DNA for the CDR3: TGTGCCAGCAGCTGGGGATTCAGCGGGAGAGAGCAGTTCTTC.

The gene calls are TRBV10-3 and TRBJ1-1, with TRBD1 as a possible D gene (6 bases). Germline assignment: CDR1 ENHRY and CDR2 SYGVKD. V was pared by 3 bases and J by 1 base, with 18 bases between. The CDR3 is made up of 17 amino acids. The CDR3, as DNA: TGTGCCATCAGTGAAGGGGGGGAGGCTACAGGGAACACTGAAGCTTTCTTT. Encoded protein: CAISEGGEATGNTEAFF.

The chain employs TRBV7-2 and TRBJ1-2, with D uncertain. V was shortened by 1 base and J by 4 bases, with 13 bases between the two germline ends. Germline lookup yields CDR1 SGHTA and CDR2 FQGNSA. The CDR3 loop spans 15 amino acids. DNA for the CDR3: TGTGCCAGCAGCTTAGTAGCAGACCCAACCTATGGCTACACCTTC. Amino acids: CASSLVADPTYGYTF.

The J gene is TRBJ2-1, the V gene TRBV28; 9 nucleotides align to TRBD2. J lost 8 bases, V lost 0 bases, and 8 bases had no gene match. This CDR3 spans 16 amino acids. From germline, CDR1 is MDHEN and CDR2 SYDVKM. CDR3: CASSLWAPSGVHEQFF. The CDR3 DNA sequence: TGTGCCAGCAGTTTATGGGCCCCTAGCGGGGTCCATGAGCAGTTCTTC.

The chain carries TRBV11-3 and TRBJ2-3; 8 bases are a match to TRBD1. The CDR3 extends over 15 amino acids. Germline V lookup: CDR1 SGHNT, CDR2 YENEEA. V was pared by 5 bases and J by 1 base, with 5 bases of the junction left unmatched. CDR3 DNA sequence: TGTGCCAGCAGCGGACAGGGCTTGGGCACAGATACGCAGTATTTT. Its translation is CASSGQGLGTDTQYF.

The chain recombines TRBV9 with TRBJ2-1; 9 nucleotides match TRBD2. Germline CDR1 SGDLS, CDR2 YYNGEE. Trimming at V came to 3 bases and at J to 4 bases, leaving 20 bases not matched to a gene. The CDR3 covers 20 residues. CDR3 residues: CASSASRGSGGHVGYNEQFF. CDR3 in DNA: TGTGCCAGCAGCGCTAGCCGGGGTAGCGGGGGCCACGTGGGTTACAATGAGCAGTTCTTC.